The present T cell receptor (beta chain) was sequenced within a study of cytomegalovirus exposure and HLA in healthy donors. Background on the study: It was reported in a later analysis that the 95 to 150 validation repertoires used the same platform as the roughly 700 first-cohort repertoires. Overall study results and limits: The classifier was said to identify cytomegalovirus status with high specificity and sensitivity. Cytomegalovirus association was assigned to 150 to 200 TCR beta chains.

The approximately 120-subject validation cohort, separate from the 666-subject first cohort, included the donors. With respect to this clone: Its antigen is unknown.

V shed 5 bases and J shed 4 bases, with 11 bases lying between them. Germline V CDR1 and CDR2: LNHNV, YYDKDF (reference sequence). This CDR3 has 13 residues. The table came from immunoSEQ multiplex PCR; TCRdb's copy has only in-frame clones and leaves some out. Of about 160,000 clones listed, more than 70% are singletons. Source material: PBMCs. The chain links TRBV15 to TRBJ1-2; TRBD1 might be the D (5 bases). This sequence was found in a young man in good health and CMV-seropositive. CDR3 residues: CATSGGRAYGYTF. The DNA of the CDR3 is TGTGCCACCAGCGGCGGCAGGGCCTATGGCTACACCTTC.